This T cell receptor (beta chain) appears in the sequencing data of a study of blood T cell repertoires in COVID-19. About the study: Some COVID-19 samples were acute and others convalescent; all came from the United States, Italy and Spain. PBMCs, B-cell-depleted T cells, or T cells were the source of the cDNA or gDNA that made up the material.

The assay was immunoSEQ multiplex PCR, and TCRdb's table has in-frame clones only and misses some. This sample carries about 90,000 clones, 80% to 90% of them seen once, and the ten largest clones take 1.2%. This clone appeared once. Sequences were obtained from peripheral blood. The sequence was obtained from a man at least 80 years old with active or convalescent COVID-19.

CDR3 loop: CASSGGRGMNTEAFF. CDR3 sequence (DNA): TGCGCCAGCAGCGGAGGACGGGGTATGAACACTGAAGCTTTCTTT. This chain uses TRBV5-1 with TRBJ1-1; D call uncertain. V was shortened by 4 bases and J by 0 bases, with 13 bases between the two germline ends. Per the germline V gene, CDR1 is SGHRS and CDR2 is YFSETQ. This CDR3 region has 15 residues.